This entry describes one TCR beta chain. The antigen remains unidentified. From the 5' RACE reads, TCRdb called clonotypes with MiXCR, one entry per CDR3 protein. The repertoire holds a few hundred thousand distinct CDR3 sequences, about 21% seen once, with roughly an eighth in the top ten. Germline V gene sequence: CDR1 LNHDA, CDR2 SQIVND (reference sequence). There are 15 residues in the CDR3. Trimming pared 9 bases from V and 8 bases from J, leaving 23 bases between. This entry comes from a study of T-cell memory formation after mild COVID-19. Findings and caveats of the study: Chiefly within CM and EM were the contracting CD4+ clones; CD8+ ones were within EMRA.

The rearrangement uses TRBV19 and TRBJ1-5, with a weak D call TRBD1 (6 bases). The clonotype comes from an adult woman who had mild COVID-19 (a few samples of this study predate the infection). Cell type and time point are not known. Sequencing was performed on PBMCs or a T cell subset sorted from them (not recorded which). The CDR3 DNA reads as TGTGCCAGCGAGGAAATACAGGGCGGAGTGGAGCCCCAGCATTTT. This gives the protein CASEEIQGGVEPQHF.